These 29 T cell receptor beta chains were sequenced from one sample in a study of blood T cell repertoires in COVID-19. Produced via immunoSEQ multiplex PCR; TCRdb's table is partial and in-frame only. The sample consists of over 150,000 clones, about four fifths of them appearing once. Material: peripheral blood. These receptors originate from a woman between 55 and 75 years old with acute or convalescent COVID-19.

The chain's CDR3 is CASSFRQGAIETQYF. The CDR3 DNA follows: TGTGCCAGCAGCTTCCGACAGGGGGCTATCGAGACCCAGTACTTC. The V gene is TRBV7-9, the J gene TRBJ2-5; TRBD1 aligns across 10 bases. Germline V gene data show CDR1 as SEHNR and CDR2 as FQNEAQ (reference sequence). The CDR3 sequence is 15 residues long. Losses at the gene ends were 3 bases for V and 5 bases for J; bases not matched to a gene: 6.

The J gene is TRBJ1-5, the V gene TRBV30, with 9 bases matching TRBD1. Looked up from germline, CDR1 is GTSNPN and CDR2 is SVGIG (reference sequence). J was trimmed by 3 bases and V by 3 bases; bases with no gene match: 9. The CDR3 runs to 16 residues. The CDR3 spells CAWSGGTGLVNQPQHF. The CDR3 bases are TGTGCCTGGAGCGGAGGGACAGGGCTAGTCAATCAGCCCCAGCATTTT.

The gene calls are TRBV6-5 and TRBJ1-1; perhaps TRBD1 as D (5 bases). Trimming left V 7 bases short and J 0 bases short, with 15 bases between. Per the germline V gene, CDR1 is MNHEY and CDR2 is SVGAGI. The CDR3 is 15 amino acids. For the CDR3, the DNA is TGTGCCAGCACCCCCCAGACAGCCATGAACACTGAAGCTTTCTTT. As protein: CASTPQTAMNTEAFF.

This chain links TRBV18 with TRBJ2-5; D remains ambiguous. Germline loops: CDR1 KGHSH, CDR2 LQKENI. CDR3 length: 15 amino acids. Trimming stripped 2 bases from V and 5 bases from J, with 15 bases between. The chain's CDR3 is CASSPESARRETQYF. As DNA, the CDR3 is TGTGCCAGCTCACCAGAATCTGCGCGGCGGGAGACCCAGTACTTC.

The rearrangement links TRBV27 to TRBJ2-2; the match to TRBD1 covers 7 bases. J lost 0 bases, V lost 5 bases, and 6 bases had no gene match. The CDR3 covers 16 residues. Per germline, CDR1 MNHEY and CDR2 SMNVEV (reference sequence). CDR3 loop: CASSSTGTANTGELFF. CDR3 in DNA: TGTGCCAGCAGTAGCACCGGGACAGCGAACACCGGGGAGCTGTTTTTT.

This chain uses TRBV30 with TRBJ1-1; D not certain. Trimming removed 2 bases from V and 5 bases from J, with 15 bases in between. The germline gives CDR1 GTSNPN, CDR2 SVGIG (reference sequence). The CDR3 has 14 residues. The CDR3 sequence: CAWSKIRLGTEAFF. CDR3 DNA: TGTGCCTGGAGTAAAATCCGACTAGGGACTGAAGCTTTCTTT. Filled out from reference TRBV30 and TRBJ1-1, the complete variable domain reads SQTIHQWPATLVQPVGSPLSLECTVEGTSNPNLYWYRQAAGRGLQLLFYSVGIGQISSEVPQNLSASRPQDRQFILSSKKLLLSDSGFYLCAWSKIRLGTEAFFGQGTRLTVV.

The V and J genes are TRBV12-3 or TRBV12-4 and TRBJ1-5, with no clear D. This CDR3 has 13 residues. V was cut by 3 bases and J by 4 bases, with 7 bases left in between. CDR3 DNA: TGTGCCAGCAGTTTGAGGGTTAATCAGCCCCAGCATTTT. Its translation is CASSLRVNQPQHF.

The CDR3 bases are TGTGCCAGTAACAGGGGGGGGACCGGTAGTGAAGCTTTCTTT. Translated: CASNRGGTGSEAFF. V gene TRBV19 combines with J gene TRBJ1-1; 8 bases are shared with TRBD1. In germline, CDR1 is LNHDA, CDR2 SQIVND (reference sequence). There are 14 residues in the CDR3. The junction had 11 bases not matched to a gene; V was cut back by 7 bases and J by 7 bases.

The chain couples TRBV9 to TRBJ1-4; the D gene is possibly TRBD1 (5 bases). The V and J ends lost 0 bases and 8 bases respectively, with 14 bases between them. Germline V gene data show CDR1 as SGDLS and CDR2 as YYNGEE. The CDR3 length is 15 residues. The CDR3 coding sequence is TGTGCCAGCAGCGTAGGTGGGACTGGGGGGGAAAAACTGTTTTTT. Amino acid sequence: CASSVGGTGGEKLFF.

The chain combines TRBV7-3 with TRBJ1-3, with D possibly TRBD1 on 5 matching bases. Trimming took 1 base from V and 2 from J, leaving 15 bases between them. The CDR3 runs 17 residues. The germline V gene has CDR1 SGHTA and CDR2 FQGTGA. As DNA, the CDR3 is TGTGCCAGCAGCTTAAACCCGCCGGGCAGGGCTGGAAACACCATATATTTT. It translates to CASSLNPPGRAGNTIYF.

CDR3 amino acids: CASRGSGASTDTQYF. CDR3 in DNA: TGTGCCAGTAGAGGTAGCGGGGCTAGCACAGATACGCAGTATTTT. V is TRBV19 and J is TRBJ2-3; 8 bases align to TRBD2. This CDR3 spans 15 amino acids. Germline assignment: CDR1 LNHDA and CDR2 SQIVND (reference sequence). V shed 6 bases, J shed 0 bases, and the junction held 5 bases outside the gene matches. The full variable domain, in which reference TRBV19 and TRBJ2-3 provide the parts outside the CDR3, is DGGITQSPKYLFRKEGQNVTLSCEQNLNHDAMYWYRQDPGQGLRLIYYSQIVNDFQKGDIAEGYSVSREKKESFPLTVTSAQKNPTAFYLCASRGSGASTDTQYFGPGTRLTVL.

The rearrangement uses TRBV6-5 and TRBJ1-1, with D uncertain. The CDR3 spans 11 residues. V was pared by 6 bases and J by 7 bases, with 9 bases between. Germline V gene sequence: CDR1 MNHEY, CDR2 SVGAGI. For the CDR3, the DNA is TGTGCCAGCAGCCAAGTTAGTGAAGCTTTCTTT. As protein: CASSQVSEAFF.

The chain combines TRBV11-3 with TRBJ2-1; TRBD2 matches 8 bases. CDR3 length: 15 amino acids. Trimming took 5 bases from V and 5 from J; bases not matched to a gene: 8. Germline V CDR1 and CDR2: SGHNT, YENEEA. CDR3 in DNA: TGTGCCAGCAGCCCGCCGCCCGGGGGGGACAATGAGCAGTTCTTC. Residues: CASSPPPGGDNEQFF.

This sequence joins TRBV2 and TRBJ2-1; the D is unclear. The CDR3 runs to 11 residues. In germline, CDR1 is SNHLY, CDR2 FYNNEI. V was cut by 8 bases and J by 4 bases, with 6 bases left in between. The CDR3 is CASLRYNEQFF. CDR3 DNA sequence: TGTGCCAGCCTGAGGTACAATGAGCAGTTCTTC.

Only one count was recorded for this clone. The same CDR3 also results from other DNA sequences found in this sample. Written as DNA, the CDR3 is TGTGCCAGCAGCCCGCGGCTGGGTGAGCAGTACTTC. The encoded protein is CASSPRLGEQYF. The chain combines TRBV3-1 (or the pseudogene TRBV3-2) with TRBJ2-7, with D unclear. Germline CDR1 reads LGHDT; CDR2 reads YNNKEL (reference sequence). This CDR3 contains 12 residues. The V and J ends lost 4 bases and 7 bases respectively, with 11 bases between them.

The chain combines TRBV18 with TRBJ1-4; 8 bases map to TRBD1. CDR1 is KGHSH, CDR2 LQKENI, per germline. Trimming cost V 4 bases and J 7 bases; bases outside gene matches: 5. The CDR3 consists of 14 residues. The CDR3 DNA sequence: TGTGCCAGCTCACTGGCGGGACAGGTTGAAAAACTGTTTTTT. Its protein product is CASSLAGQVEKLFF. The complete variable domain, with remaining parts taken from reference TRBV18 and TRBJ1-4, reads NAGVMQNPRHLVRRRGQEARLRCSPMKGHSHVYWYRQLPEEGLKFMVYLQKENIIDESGMPKERFSAEFPKEGPSILRIQQVVRGDSAAYFCASSLAGQVEKLFFGSGTQLSVL.

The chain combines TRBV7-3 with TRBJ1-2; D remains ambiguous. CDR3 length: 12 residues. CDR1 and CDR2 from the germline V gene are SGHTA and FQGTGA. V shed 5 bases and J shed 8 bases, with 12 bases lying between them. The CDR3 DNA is TGTGCCAGCAGCCCTGACGGGAACGGCTACACCTTC. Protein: CASSPDGNGYTF. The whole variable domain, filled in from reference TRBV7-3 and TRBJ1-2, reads GAGVSQTPSNKVTEKGKYVELRCDPISGHTALYWYRQSLGQGPEFLIYFQGTGAADDSGLPNDRFFAVRPEGSVSTLKIQRTERGDSAVYLCASSPDGNGYTFGSGTRLTVV.

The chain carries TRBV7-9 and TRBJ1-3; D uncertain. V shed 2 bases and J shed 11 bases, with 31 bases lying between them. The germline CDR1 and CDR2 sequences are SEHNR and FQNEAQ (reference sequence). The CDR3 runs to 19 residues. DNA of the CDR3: TGTGCCAGCAGCTTAAGGTTTCGGGTCGAACACCCGCTCGGCAATCCCATATATTTT. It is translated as CASSLRFRVEHPLGNPIYF.

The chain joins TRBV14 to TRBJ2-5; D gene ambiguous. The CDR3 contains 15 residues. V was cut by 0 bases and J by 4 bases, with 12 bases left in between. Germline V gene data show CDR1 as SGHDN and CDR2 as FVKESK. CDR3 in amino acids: CASSQEISRIETQYF. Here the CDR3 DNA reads TGTGCCAGCAGCCAAGAGATCTCCAGGATAGAGACCCAGTACTTC.

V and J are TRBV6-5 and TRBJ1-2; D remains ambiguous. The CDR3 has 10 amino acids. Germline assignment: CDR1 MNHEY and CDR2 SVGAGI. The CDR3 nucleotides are TGTGCAGCGGGCAGGCATGGCTACACCTTC. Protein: CAAGRHGYTF.

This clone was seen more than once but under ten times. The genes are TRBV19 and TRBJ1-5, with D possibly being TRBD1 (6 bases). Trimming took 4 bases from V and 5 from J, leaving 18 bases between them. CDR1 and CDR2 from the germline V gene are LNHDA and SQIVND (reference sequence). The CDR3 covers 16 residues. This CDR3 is CASSRGLVGAYQPQHF. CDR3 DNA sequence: TGTGCCAGTAGTAGGGGCTTGGTGGGGGCTTATCAGCCCCAGCATTTT.

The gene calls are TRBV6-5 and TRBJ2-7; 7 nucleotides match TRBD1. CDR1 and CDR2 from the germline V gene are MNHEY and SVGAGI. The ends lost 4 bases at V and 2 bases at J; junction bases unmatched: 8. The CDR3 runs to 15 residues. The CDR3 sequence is CASSSAGTAPYEQYF. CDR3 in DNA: TGTGCCAGCAGTTCTGCTGGGACAGCTCCCTACGAGCAGTACTTC.

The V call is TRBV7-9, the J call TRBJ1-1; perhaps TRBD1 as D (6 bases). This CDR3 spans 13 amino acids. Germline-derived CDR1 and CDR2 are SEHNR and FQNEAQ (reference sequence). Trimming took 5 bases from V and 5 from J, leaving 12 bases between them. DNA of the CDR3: TGTGCCAGCAGCCCTCAACAGGGTACTGAAGCTTTCTTT. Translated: CASSPQQGTEAFF.

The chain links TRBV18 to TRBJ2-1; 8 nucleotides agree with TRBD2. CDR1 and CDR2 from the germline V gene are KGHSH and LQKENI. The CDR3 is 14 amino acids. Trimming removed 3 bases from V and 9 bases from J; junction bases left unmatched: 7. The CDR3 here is CASSPPPGGFEQFF. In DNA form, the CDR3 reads TGTGCCAGCTCACCTCCCCCGGGGGGGTTTGAGCAGTTCTTC.

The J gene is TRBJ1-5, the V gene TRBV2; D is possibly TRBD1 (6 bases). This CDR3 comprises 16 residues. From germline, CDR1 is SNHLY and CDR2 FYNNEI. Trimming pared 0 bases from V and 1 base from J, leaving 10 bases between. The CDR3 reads CASSEAGGASNQPQHF. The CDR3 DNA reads TGTGCCAGCAGTGAAGCGGGGGGGGCAAGCAATCAGCCCCAGCATTTT.

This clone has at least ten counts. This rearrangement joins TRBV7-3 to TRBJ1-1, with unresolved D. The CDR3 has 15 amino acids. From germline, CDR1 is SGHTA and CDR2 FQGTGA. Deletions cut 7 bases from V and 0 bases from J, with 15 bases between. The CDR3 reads CASKINSLLNTEAFF. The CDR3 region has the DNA TGTGCCAGCAAAATCAACAGCCTTTTGAACACTGAAGCTTTCTTT.

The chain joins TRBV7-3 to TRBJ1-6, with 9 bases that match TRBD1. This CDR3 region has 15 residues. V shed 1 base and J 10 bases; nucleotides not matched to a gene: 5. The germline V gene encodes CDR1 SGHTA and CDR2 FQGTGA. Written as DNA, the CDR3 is TGTGCCAGCAGCTTAAGCGGACAGGGGCAGTCACCCCTCCACTTT. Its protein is CASSLSGQGQSPLHF.

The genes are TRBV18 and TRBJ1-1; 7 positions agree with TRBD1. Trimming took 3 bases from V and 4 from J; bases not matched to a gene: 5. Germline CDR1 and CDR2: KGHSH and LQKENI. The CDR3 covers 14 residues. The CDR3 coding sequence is TGTGCCAGCTCACCTCAGGGGGTGGTCACTGAAGCTTTCTTT. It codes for CASSPQGVVTEAFF.

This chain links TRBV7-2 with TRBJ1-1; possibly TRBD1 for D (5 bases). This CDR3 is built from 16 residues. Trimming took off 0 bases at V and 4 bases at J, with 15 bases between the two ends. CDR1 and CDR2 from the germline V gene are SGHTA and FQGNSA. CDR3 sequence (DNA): TGTGCCAGCAGCTTAGCCCTGGACGCGCAGGGCACTGAAGCTTTCTTT. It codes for CASSLALDAQGTEAFF.